The 11 T cell receptor beta chains below all came from one sample that was sequenced in a study of molecular identifiers for immune sequencing clone quantification. TCRdb fed the PCR reads into MiXCR, producing one record per CDR3 protein. The sample yields roughly 90,000 distinct CDR3 sequences, over 15% seen once. The source material was naive CD8+ T cells from blood, with Jurkat cell RNA spiked in. This sample's subset: FACS-sorted CD8+CD4-CCR7+CD45RA+ naive T cells. Every receptor here comes from a human donor in good health. Some libraries in this study had Jurkat cell RNA spiked in.

Many counts were recorded for this clonotype. The chain carries TRBV7-8 and TRBJ2-7; D is unresolved. CDR1 is SGHVS and CDR2 is FQNEAQ in the germline V gene. V was trimmed by 4 bases and J by 3 bases, leaving 13 bases between them. The CDR3 has 14 amino acids. Here the CDR3 DNA reads TGTGCCAGCAGCTCCGCCCGGCGTTACTACGAGCAGTACTTC. Translating gives CASSSARRYYEQYF.

This clonotype was observed a handful of times. V is TRBV24-1 and J is TRBJ2-3, with D uncertain. V was clipped by 3 bases and J by 0 bases, with 9 bases between them. From germline, CDR1 is KGHDR and CDR2 SFDVKD. The CDR3 totals 15 residues. The CDR3 spells CATSDRRVSTDTQYF. DNA of the CDR3: TGTGCCACCAGTGATCGTCGGGTTAGCACAGATACGCAGTATTTT.

The sample holds many counts of this clonotype. The genes are TRBV12-3 or TRBV12-4 and TRBJ1-2; a weak D match, TRBD1 (6 bases). The germline V and J ends were trimmed by 3 bases and 5 bases, with 13 bases remaining between them. The CDR3 runs 14 residues. The CDR3 nucleotides are TGTGCCAGCAGTTTCTCAGGGGTTCCGTATGGCTACACCTTC. Translating gives CASSFSGVPYGYTF.

Many counts were recorded for this clonotype. This chain links TRBV11-2 with TRBJ2-1; 8 nucleotides align to TRBD2. V was clipped by 4 bases and J by 2 bases; unmatched bases: 7. Germline values: CDR1 SGHAT, CDR2 FQNNGV. This CDR3 is built from 16 residues. In DNA, the CDR3 is TGTGCCAGCAGCTCATATAGCGGGGAAACCTACAATGAGCAGTTCTTC. This codes for CASSSYSGETYNEQFF. The complete variable domain, with remaining parts taken from reference TRBV11-2 and TRBJ2-1, reads EAGVAQSPRYKIIEKRQSVAFWCNPISGHATLYWYQQILGQGPKLLIQFQNNGVVDDSQLPKDRFSAERLKGVDSTLKIQPAKLEDSAVYLCASSSYSGETYNEQFFGPGTRLTVL.

The rearrangement links TRBV12-3 or TRBV12-4 to TRBJ2-4; 13 bases align to TRBD2. The trim removed 4 bases at V and 8 bases at J, leaving 5 bases unmatched. CDR3 size: 15 residues. CDR3 nucleotide sequence: TGTGCCAGCAGTTACGGACTAGCGGGAGTACACATTCAGTACTTC. Protein product: CASSYGLAGVHIQYF.

This clonotype was counted a few times. The junction departs from germline at one end; a sequencing error may be responsible. The chain couples TRBV20-1 to TRBJ1-1; D is undetermined. CDR1 DFQATT and CDR2 SNEGSKA come from the germline V gene (reference sequence). The CDR3 runs to 13 residues. This chain's CDR3 is CSARDVLSAEASF. As DNA, the CDR3 is TGCAGTGCTAGAGATGTACTCTCCGCTGAAGCTTCCTTT.

This clonotype showed up many times. The chain carries TRBV7-2 and TRBJ2-1; 7 bases match TRBD2. Germline-derived CDR1 and CDR2 are SGHTA and FQGNSA. V lost 4 bases to trimming and J lost 15 bases; unmatched junction nucleotides: 15. CDR3 length: 14 residues. CDR3 nucleotides: TGTGCCAGCAGCTCCGTAGTAACGGGAGGTAATCGGTTCTTC. Protein: CASSSVVTGGNRFF. The variable domain in full, with the rest retrieved from reference TRBV7-2 and TRBJ2-1, is GAGVSQSPSNKVTEKGKDVELRCDPISGHTALYWYRQSLGQGLEFLIYFQGNSAPDKSGLPSDRFSAERTGGSVSTLTIQRTQQEDSAVYLCASSSVVTGGNRFFGPGTRLTVL.

This clonotype was observed at least ten times. The CDR3 sequence is CASTPIAREGEKLFF. Here the CDR3 DNA reads TGTGCCAGCACCCCAATCGCCAGGGAAGGTGAAAAACTGTTTTTT. The gene calls are TRBV28 and TRBJ1-4; D possibly corresponds to TRBD1 (5 bases). The CDR3 runs 15 residues. The V and J ends lost 7 bases and 7 bases respectively, with 19 bases between them. Germline V gene data show CDR1 as MDHEN and CDR2 as SYDVKM.

This chain joins TRBV6-2 or TRBV6-3 and TRBJ2-1; D possibly corresponds to TRBD2 (5 bases). The CDR3 has 15 residues. Germline lookup yields CDR1 MNHEY and CDR2 SVGEGT. Trimming pared 2 bases from V and 2 bases from J, leaving 10 bases between. CDR3: CASSYGRVPYNEQFF. The CDR3, as DNA: TGTGCCAGCAGTTACGGGAGAGTACCCTACAATGAGCAGTTCTTC.

This clonotype was detected ten times or more. The CDR3 DNA sequence: TGCAGTGCTAGAGATCCTACCGGGACTAGCGCGTCCAGGGGGGCAGATACGCAGTATTTT. Translating gives CSARDPTGTSASRGADTQYF. This chain joins TRBV20-1 and TRBJ2-3, with 10 bases matching TRBD2. The CDR3 loop spans 20 amino acids. V dropped 0 bases and J dropped 4; count of bases not matched to a gene: 19. Germline V gene sequence: CDR1 DFQATT, CDR2 SNEGSKA (reference sequence).

About this clonotype: With a much larger clone just one base away, this may be a read error. The chain's CDR3 is CATQTKRGESTDTQHF. The CDR3 DNA follows: TGTGCCACCCAAACTAAGCGGGGGGAAAGCACAGATACGCAGCATTTT. V is TRBV10-3 and J is TRBJ2-3, with TRBD1 as a possible D gene (5 bases). Gene TRBJ1-5 matches the end of the DNA better, so the J call may be wrong. Germline V CDR1 and CDR2: ENHRY, SYGVKD. This CDR3 is built from 16 residues.